The 17 T cell receptor beta chains given below trace back to one sample, sequenced in a study of blood T cell repertoires in COVID-19. Only in-frame clones appear in the TCRdb table, and some are missing; sequencing was by immunoSEQ multiplex PCR. The sample holds some 220,000 clones, 85% seen once. Sequenced input: peripheral blood. These receptors came from an older woman with COVID-19, enrolled during active disease.

CDR3: CSASWRRDGYTF. The CDR3 nucleotides read TGCAGTGCTAGTTGGAGGAGAGATGGCTACACCTTC. This chain connects TRBV20-1 to TRBJ1-2, with D unresolved. CDR1 is DFQATT and CDR2 is SNEGSKA in the germline V gene (reference sequence). This CDR3 contains 12 residues. The V end was cut by 3 bases, the J end by 6 bases, with 11 bases between.

This chain joins TRBV4-3 and TRBJ1-1, with TRBD1 matching 7 bases. V lost 4 bases, J lost 1 base, and 9 bases stayed unmatched. The CDR3 has 16 amino acids. Germline assignment: CDR1 LGHNA and CDR2 YSLEER. The CDR3 sequence: CASSPGTRGENTEAFF. The CDR3 DNA is TGCGCCAGCAGCCCGGGAACCAGGGGGGAGAACACTGAAGCTTTCTTT.

The chain joins TRBV24-1 to TRBJ1-2; tentatively, D is TRBD1 (6 bases). The germline V gene encodes CDR1 KGHDR and CDR2 SFDVKD. The CDR3 spans 14 residues. The V end was cut by 1 base, the J end by 2 bases, with 7 bases between. CDR3 DNA: TGTGCCACCAGTGATTTAACAGGGAACTATGGCTACACCTTC. Amino acid sequence: CATSDLTGNYGYTF.

The rearrangement uses TRBV7-3 and TRBJ2-7, with 9 bases matching TRBD1. This CDR3 spans 13 amino acids. CDR1 is SGHTA and CDR2 is FQGTGA in the germline V gene. The trim removed 3 bases at V and 6 bases at J, leaving 3 bases unmatched. The CDR3 DNA sequence: TGTGCCAGCAGCTTTAACAGGGGGCTCGAGCAGTACTTC. It encodes CASSFNRGLEQYF.

This clone was picked up one time. This chain connects TRBV9 to TRBJ1-4, with TRBD1 matching 7 bases. The V gene end was trimmed by 4 bases and the J gene end by 3 bases; junction bases not matched to a gene: 9. Germline CDR1 SGDLS, CDR2 YYNGEE. The CDR3 spans 16 residues. The CDR3 sequence is CASSPSPTGSNEKLFF. The CDR3 DNA is TGTGCCAGCAGCCCCAGTCCGACAGGGTCTAATGAAAAACTGTTTTTT.

The rearrangement links TRBV7-3 to TRBJ2-1, with 7 bases matching TRBD2. Germline trimming cut 5 bases from V and 3 bases from J; bases unmatched to any gene: 7. CDR3 length: 15 amino acids. Germline CDR1 is SGHTA and CDR2 is FQGTGA. CDR3 sequence: CASSTRGGGYNEQFF. The CDR3 region has the DNA TGTGCCAGCAGCACAAGGGGCGGGGGCTACAATGAGCAGTTCTTC. The full variable domain, completed using reference TRBV7-3 and TRBJ2-1, is GAGVSQTPSNKVTEKGKYVELRCDPISGHTALYWYRQSLGQGPEFLIYFQGTGAADDSGLPNDRFFAVRPEGSVSTLKIQRTERGDSAVYLCASSTRGGGYNEQFFGPGTRLTVL.

J is TRBJ2-1 and V is TRBV6-5; 10 bases map to TRBD2. Looked up from germline, CDR1 is MNHEY and CDR2 is SVGAGI. The CDR3 loop spans 15 amino acids. Trimming took 5 bases from V and 0 from J; bases not matched to a gene: 1. CDR3 in DNA: TGTGCCAGCAGTCCTAGCGGGAGCTCCTACAATGAGCAGTTCTTC. It yields the protein CASSPSGSSYNEQFF.

This chain joins TRBV19 and TRBJ1-5, with D possibly matching TRBD1 (5 bases). Germline CDR1 LNHDA, CDR2 SQIVND (reference sequence). The V end was cut by 5 bases, the J end by 1 base, with 9 bases between. The CDR3 sequence is 14 residues long. CDR3 coding DNA: TGTGCCAGTAGTTCTCGGGGGAGCAATCAGCCCCAGCATTTT. Residues: CASSSRGSNQPQHF.

The chain uses TRBV9 and TRBJ1-2, with D possibly TRBD1 on 5 matching bases. Trimming cost V 0 bases and J 6 bases, with 15 bases left between them. The CDR3 has 15 amino acids. Looked up from germline, CDR1 is SGDLS and CDR2 is YYNGEE. CDR3 sequence reads: CASSVGGTSSHGYTF. CDR3 nucleotides: TGTGCCAGCAGCGTAGGTGGGACTTCAAGTCATGGCTACACCTTC.

The gene calls are TRBV2 and TRBJ2-2; 11 nucleotides line up with TRBD1. Germline lookup yields CDR1 SNHLY and CDR2 FYNNEI. There are 15 residues in the CDR3. V shed 7 bases and J 6 bases; nucleotides not matched to a gene: 7. CDR3: CASTQAGQGAGELFF. The CDR3 DNA is TGTGCCAGCACACAAGCGGGACAGGGGGCCGGGGAGCTGTTTTTT.

This chain joins TRBV29-1 and TRBJ1-1, with 7 positions matching TRBD1. CDR1 is SQVTM and CDR2 is ANQGSEA in the germline V gene. The trim removed 4 bases at V and 4 bases at J, leaving 3 bases unmatched. There are 12 residues in the CDR3. The CDR3 DNA follows: TGCAGCGTTGGACAGGGTGGCACTGAAGCTTTCTTT. Protein product: CSVGQGGTEAFF.

The CDR3 DNA reads TGCGCCAGCAGCCAAGATGACAGGGTCTACTATGGCTACACCTTC. Translating gives CASSQDDRVYYGYTF. This chain links TRBV4-1 with TRBJ1-2; 7 bases line up with TRBD1. Germline CDR1 reads MGHRA; CDR2 reads YSYEKL. The CDR3 has 15 residues. V gave up 0 bases and J gave up 3 bases; unmatched junction bases: 4.

This chain joins TRBV2 and TRBJ1-3; no clear D gene. The V gene's germline CDR1 is SNHLY and CDR2 FYNNEI. V gave up 6 bases and J gave up 0 bases, with 9 bases separating them. This CDR3 region has 14 residues. The CDR3 sequence is CASRPLDSGNTIYF. The CDR3 DNA follows: TGTGCCAGCAGACCGTTAGACTCTGGAAACACCATATATTTT.

The gene calls are TRBV10-3 and TRBJ2-5, with 13 bases lining up with TRBD2. Germline values: CDR1 ENHRY, CDR2 SYGVKD. This CDR3 has 15 residues. The V and J ends lost 10 bases and 4 bases, in that order; junction bases with no gene match: 9. The CDR3: CASGGLAGLGETQYF. The CDR3 DNA sequence: TGTGCCAGCGGGGGACTAGCGGGGCTAGGAGAGACCCAGTACTTC.

Here the CDR3 reads CASSDVDLHNEQFF. CDR3 nucleotides: TGTGCCAGCAGTGACGTGGACTTACACAATGAGCAGTTCTTC. This chain links TRBV6-4 with TRBJ2-1; tentative D call: TRBD2 (5 bases). Between the trimmed V and J ends, which lost 2 bases and 5 bases, there was a span of 10 bases. This CDR3 contains 14 residues. In germline, CDR1 is MRHNA, CDR2 SNTAGT.

The rearrangement links TRBV5-3 to TRBJ1-6; D possibly corresponds to TRBD1 (5 bases). TRBV5-3 is reported as an ORF; its role is uncertain. CDR3 length: 22 residues. V lost 4 bases and J lost 0, with 29 bases in between. The CDR3 reads CARSIYSYQGRDWSSYNSPLHF. DNA for the CDR3: TGTGCCAGAAGCATCTATTCTTACCAGGGACGGGACTGGAGCTCCTATAATTCACCCCTCCACTTT.

The chain employs TRBV6-5 and TRBJ2-7; D is possibly TRBD2 (6 bases). This CDR3 is built from 12 residues. Germline V gives CDR1 MNHEY, CDR2 SVGAGI. With 4 bases removed from V and 6 bases from J, the gap between germline ends came to 10 bases. CDR3 DNA: TGTGCCAGCAGTTCGGGACTCCTCGAGCAGTACTTC. Its protein is CASSSGLLEQYF.